Given below is one T cell receptor (beta chain) in context. This CDR3 has 16 amino acids. Germline CDR1 and CDR2: MDHEN and SYDVKM. Trimming cost V 5 bases and J 3 bases; bases outside gene matches: 8. In the original processing: The assay estimated nucleated cells by amplifying reference gene primers. Sequenced by immunoSEQ multiplex PCR; TCRdb stores in-frame clones only, minus some. The DNA was the basis for D and trimming; V, J and clone size are from that table. The data hold fewer than 250,000 clones, with 84% observed a single time. This sample was included in a study of blood T cell repertoires in COVID-19. Study-level background: The United States, Italy and Spain provided the acute and convalescent COVID-19 samples. The analysed material was cDNA or gDNA that came from T cells, B-cell-depleted T cells, or PBMCs.

The material sequenced was peripheral blood. The sequence was collected from a man aged 50 or older with acute or convalescent COVID-19. The chain employs TRBV28 and TRBJ2-2, with 8 bases lining up with TRBD2. Here the CDR3 reads CASSHGSSGYTGELFF. Written as DNA, the CDR3 is TGTGCCAGCAGTCATGGGTCTAGCGGGTACACCGGGGAGCTGTTTTTT.